Following are 10 T cell receptor beta chains from one sample sequenced in a study of Ad26.COV2.S vaccination and SARS-CoV-2 variants. Treatment of the sample: some 20 received Ad26.COV2.S at low or high dose, single or two shots; roughly five received placebo; per-sample allocation not given. Each sample was drawn 63 days after the first injection (of vaccine or placebo). Clones were read by immunoSEQ multiplex PCR, and TCRdb kept only the in-frame ones, dropping some. Of some 480,000 clones in the sample, about 83% were seen once. Sequencing was performed on peripheral blood, taken in a trial of Ad26.COV2.S vaccine versus placebo. Receptors originate from a person aged 18-65 years who received the Ad26.COV2.S COVID-19 vaccine or a placebo.

This sequence joins TRBV11-2 and TRBJ1-4; the D is unclear. CDR3 size: 15 residues. Trimming stripped 0 bases from V and 4 bases from J, with 9 bases between. Germline V gene sequence: CDR1 SGHAT, CDR2 FQNNGV. The CDR3 protein is CASSLDLTINEKLFF. The CDR3 nucleotides read TGTGCCAGCAGCTTAGATCTCACAATTAATGAAAAACTGTTTTTT.

The rearrangement links TRBV29-1 to TRBJ1-1; D is uncertain. The V and J ends lost 7 bases and 5 bases respectively, with 11 bases between them. The CDR3 is 11 amino acids. Germline CDR1 reads SQVTM; CDR2 reads ANQGSEA. This chain's CDR3 is CSASSGTEAFF. The CDR3 bases are TGCAGCGCCTCCTCGGGAACTGAAGCTTTCTTT.

This chain connects TRBV6-5 to TRBJ2-2; 8 bases map to TRBD2. V lost 8 bases to trimming and J lost 4 bases; unmatched junction nucleotides: 9. CDR3 length: 15 amino acids. The V gene's germline CDR1 is MNHEY and CDR2 SVGAGI. CDR3 bases: TGTGCCAGCGGAGTTGGAGCGGGAGTCACCGGGGAGCTGTTTTTT. This encodes CASGVGAGVTGELFF.

The chain employs TRBV2 and TRBJ2-7, with a tentative D call TRBD1 (6 bases). Germline CDR1 and CDR2: SNHLY and FYNNEI. The CDR3 contains 13 residues. V lost 5 bases and J lost 0, with 8 bases in between. For the CDR3, the DNA is TGTGCCAGCAGTCCGGACAGCTCCTACGAGCAGTACTTC. Protein product: CASSPDSSYEQYF. The full variable domain, in which reference TRBV2 and TRBJ2-7 provide the parts outside the CDR3, is EPEVTQTPSHQVTQMGQEVILRCVPISNHLYFYWYRQILGQKVEFLVSFYNNEISEKSEIFDDQFSVERPDGSNFTLKIRSTKLEDSAMYFCASSPDSSYEQYFGPGTRLTVT.

The chain's CDR3 is CASSLGQGAYEQYF. The CDR3 bases are TGCGCCAGCAGCTTGGGACAGGGGGCCTACGAGCAGTACTTC. This chain uses TRBV5-1 with TRBJ2-7, with 9 bases matching TRBD1. This CDR3 is 14 amino acids long. Germline loops: CDR1 SGHRS, CDR2 YFSETQ. V was pared by 0 bases and J by 2 bases, with 0 bases of the junction left unmatched.

CDR3 in DNA: TGTGCCAGCAGCTTAGCGGGGGTCTACAATGAGCAGTTCTTC. Translation: CASSLAGVYNEQFF. V is TRBV27 and J is TRBJ2-1; TRBD2 aligns across 9 bases. The CDR3 covers 14 residues. The germline gives CDR1 MNHEY, CDR2 SMNVEV (reference sequence). Unmatched junction bases numbered 3, after V lost 6 bases and J lost 3 bases.

J is TRBJ2-1 and V is TRBV27, with D unresolved. Germline V gene lookup returns CDR1 MNHEY and CDR2 SMNVEV (reference sequence). The CDR3 has 14 residues. The ends were cut back, 3 bases at V and 9 bases at J, with 15 bases in the middle. CDR3 region: CASSFAWKFGEQFF. The CDR3 DNA is TGTGCCAGCAGTTTCGCCTGGAAGTTTGGTGAGCAGTTCTTC.

The chain combines TRBV20-1 with TRBJ1-1, with D unclear. V shed 4 bases and J shed 11 bases, with 11 bases lying between them. The CDR3 is made up of 10 amino acids. Germline lookup yields CDR1 DFQATT and CDR2 SNEGSKA (reference sequence). CDR3 protein: CSAKSLSAFF. The CDR3 DNA sequence: TGCAGTGCTAAATCCCTTTCGGCTTTCTTT.

This clone was picked up one time. The rearrangement joins TRBV10-3 to TRBJ2-2; D gene uncertain. V lost 6 bases and J lost 4, with 9 bases in between. This CDR3 has 13 residues. CDR1 and CDR2 (germline): ENHRY, SYGVKD. CDR3 loop: CAIRRDSTGELFF. Written as DNA, the CDR3 is TGTGCCATCAGACGCGATAGCACCGGGGAGCTGTTTTTT.

The chain uses TRBV7-3 and TRBJ1-1; D unresolved. Germline lookup yields CDR1 SGHTA and CDR2 FQGTGA. V lost 2 bases and J 1 base, leaving 5 bases between the germline ends. CDR3 size: 13 residues. The CDR3 coding sequence is TGTGCCAGCAGCTTAGGTCAGAACACTGAAGCTTTCTTT. This sequence encodes CASSLGQNTEAFF.